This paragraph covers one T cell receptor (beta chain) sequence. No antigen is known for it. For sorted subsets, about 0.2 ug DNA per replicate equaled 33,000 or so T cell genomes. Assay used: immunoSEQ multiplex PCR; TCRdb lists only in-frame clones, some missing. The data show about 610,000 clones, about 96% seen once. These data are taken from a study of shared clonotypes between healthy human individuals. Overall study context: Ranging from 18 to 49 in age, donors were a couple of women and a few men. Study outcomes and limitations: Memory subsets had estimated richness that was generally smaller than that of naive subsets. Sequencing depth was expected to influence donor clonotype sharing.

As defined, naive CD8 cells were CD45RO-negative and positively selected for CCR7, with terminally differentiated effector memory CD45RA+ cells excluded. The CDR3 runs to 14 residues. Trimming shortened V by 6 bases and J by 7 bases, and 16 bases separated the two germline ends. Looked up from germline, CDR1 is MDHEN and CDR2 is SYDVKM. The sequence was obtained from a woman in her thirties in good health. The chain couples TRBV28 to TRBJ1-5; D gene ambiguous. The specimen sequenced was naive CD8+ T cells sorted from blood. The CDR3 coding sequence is TGTGCCAGCAGCCCGACCCTGGGAAGGCAGCCCCAGCATTTT. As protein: CASSPTLGRQPQHF.